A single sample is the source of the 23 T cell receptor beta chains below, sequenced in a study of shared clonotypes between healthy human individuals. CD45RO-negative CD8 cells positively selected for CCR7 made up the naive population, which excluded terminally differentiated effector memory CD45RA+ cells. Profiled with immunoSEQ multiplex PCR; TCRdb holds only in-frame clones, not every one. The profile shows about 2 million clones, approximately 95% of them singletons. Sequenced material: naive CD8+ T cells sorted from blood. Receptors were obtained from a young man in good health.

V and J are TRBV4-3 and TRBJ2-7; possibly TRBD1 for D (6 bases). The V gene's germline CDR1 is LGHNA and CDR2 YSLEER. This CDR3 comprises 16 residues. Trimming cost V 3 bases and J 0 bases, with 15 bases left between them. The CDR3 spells CASSQLSTGSSYEQYF. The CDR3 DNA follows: TGCGCCAGCAGCCAGTTAAGTACAGGGAGCTCCTACGAGCAGTACTTC.

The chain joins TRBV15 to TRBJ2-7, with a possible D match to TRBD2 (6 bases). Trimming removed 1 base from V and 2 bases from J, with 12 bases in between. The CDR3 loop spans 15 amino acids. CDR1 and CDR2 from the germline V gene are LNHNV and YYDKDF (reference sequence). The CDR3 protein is CATSRGAGSTYEQYF. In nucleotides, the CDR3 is TGTGCCACCAGCAGAGGGGCCGGGAGCACCTACGAGCAGTACTTC.

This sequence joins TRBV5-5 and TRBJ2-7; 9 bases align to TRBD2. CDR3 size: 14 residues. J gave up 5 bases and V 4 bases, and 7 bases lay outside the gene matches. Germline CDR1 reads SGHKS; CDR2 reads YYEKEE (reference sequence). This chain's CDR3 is CASSPTGLANEQYF. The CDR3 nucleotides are TGTGCCAGCAGCCCGACGGGACTAGCAAACGAGCAGTACTTC.

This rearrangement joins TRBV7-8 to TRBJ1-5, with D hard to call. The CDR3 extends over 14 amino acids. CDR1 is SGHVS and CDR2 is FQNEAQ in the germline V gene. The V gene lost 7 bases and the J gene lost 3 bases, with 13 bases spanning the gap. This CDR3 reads CASTWGDDNQPQHF. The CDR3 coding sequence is TGTGCCAGCACCTGGGGAGACGACAATCAGCCCCAGCATTTT.

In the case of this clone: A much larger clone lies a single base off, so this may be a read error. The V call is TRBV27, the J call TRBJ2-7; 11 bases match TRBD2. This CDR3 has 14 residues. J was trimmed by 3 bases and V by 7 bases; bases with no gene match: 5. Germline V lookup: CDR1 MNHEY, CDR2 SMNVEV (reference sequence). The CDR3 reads CASTVAGGNYEQYF. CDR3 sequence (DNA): TGTGCCAGCACCGTAGCGGGAGGGAACTACGAGCAGTACTTC.

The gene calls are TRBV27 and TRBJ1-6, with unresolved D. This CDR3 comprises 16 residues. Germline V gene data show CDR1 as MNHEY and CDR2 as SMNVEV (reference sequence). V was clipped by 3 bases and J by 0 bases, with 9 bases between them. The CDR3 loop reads CASSFLHLSYNSPLHF. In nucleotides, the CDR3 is TGTGCCAGCAGTTTCTTACACCTCTCCTATAATTCACCCCTCCACTTT.

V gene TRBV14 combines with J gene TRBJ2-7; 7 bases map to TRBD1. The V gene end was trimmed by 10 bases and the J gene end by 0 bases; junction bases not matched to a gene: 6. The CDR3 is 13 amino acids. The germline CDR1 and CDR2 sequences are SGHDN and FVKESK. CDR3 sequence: CATGDSYSYEQYF. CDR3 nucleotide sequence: TGTGCCACCGGGGACAGCTACTCCTACGAGCAGTACTTC. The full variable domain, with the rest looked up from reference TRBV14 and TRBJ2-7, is EAGVTQFPSHSVIEKGQTVTLRCDPISGHDNLYWYRRVMGKEIKFLLHFVKESKQDESGMPNNRFLAERTGGTYSTLKVQPAELEDSGVYFCATGDSYSYEQYFGPGTRLTVT.

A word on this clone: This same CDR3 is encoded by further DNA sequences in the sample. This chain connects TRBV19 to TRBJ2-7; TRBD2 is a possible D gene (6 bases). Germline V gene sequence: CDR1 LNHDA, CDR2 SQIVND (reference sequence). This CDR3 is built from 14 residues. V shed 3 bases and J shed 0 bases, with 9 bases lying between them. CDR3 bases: TGTGCCAGTAGTATCGTGGGGGGCTCCTACGAGCAGTACTTC. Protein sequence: CASSIVGGSYEQYF.

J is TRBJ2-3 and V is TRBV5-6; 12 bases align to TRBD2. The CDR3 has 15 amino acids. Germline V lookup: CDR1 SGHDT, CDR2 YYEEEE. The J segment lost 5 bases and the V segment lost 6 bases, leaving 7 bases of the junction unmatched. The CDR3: CASNPSGGAGDTQYF. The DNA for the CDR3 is TGTGCCAGCAACCCTAGCGGGGGGGCAGGAGATACGCAGTATTTT.

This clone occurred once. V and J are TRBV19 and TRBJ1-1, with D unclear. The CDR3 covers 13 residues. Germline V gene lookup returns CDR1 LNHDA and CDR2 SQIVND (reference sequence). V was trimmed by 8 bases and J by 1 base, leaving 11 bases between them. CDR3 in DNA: TGTGCCAGTCGGGGAGGAACGAACACTGAAGCTTTCTTT. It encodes CASRGGTNTEAFF.

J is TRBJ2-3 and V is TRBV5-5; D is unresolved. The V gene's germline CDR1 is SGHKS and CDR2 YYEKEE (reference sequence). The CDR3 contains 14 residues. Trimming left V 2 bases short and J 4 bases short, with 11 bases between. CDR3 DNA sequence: TGTGCCAGCAGCTTCCCCTACGGTGCAGATACGCAGTATTTT. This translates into CASSFPYGADTQYF. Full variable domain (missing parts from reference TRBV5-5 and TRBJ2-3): DAGVTQSPTHLIKTRGQQVTLRCSPISGHKSVSWYQQVLGQGPQFIFQYYEKEERGRGNFPDRFSARQFPNYSSELNVNALLLGDSALYLCASSFPYGADTQYFGPGTRLTVL.

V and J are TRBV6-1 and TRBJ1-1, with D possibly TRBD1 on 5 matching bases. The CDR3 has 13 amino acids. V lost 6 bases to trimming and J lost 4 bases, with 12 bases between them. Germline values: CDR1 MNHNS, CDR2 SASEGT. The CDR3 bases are TGTGCCAGCAGCCAGGGATGGGGCACTGAAGCTTTCTTT. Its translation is CASSQGWGTEAFF.

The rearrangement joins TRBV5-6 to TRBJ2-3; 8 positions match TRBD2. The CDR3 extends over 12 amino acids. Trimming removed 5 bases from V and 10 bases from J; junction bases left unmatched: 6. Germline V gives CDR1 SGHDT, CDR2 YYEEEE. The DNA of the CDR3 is TGTGCCAGCAGTCATAGCGGGATAGCGCAGTATTTT. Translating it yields CASSHSGIAQYF.

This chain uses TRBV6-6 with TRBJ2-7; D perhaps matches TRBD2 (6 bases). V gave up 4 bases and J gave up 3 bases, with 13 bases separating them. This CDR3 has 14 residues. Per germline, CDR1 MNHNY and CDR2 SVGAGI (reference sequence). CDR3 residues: CASSLAAGYYEQYF. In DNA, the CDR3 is TGTGCCAGCAGTTTAGCCGCGGGGTACTACGAGCAGTACTTC.

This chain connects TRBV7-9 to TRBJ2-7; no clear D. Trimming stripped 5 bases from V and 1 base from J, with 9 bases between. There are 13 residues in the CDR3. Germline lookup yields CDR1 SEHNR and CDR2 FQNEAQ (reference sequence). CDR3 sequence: CASSTPTSYEQYF. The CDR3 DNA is TGTGCCAGCAGCACCCCCACATCCTACGAGCAGTACTTC.

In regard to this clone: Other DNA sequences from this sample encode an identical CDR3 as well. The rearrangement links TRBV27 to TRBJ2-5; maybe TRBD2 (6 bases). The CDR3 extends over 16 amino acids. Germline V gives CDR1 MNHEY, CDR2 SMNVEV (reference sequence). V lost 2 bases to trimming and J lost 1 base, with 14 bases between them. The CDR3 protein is CASSLVGTRGQETQYF. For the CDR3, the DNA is TGTGCCAGCAGTTTAGTCGGGACTCGGGGCCAAGAGACCCAGTACTTC.

The CDR3, as DNA: TGTGCCAGCAGCCCTCCGGAGGGGGTCACAGATACGCAGTATTTT. Its translation: CASSPPEGVTDTQYF. The rearrangement joins TRBV25-1 to TRBJ2-3; D could derive from TRBD1 or TRBD2 (6 bases each). The germline V gene encodes CDR1 MGHDK and CDR2 SYGVNS. Trimming pared 6 bases from V and 2 bases from J, leaving 15 bases between. There are 15 residues in the CDR3.

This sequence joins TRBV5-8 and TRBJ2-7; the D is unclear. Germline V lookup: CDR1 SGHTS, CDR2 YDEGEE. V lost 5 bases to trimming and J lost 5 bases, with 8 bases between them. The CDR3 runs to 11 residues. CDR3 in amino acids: CASRWRNEQYF. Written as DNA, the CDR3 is TGTGCCAGCAGGTGGCGTAACGAGCAGTACTTC.

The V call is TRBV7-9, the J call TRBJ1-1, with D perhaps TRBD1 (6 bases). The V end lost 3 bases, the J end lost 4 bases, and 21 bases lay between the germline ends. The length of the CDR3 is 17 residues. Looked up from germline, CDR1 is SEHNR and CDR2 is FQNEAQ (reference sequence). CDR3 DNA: TGTGCCAGCAGCTTCAGCGGACAGAGAGGAGGCGGCACTGAAGCTTTCTTT. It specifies CASSFSGQRGGGTEAFF.

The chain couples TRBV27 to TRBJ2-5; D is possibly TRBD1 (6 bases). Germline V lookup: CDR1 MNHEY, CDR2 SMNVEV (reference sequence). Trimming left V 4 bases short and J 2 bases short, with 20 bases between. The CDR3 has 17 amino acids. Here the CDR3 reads CASSSWSDSYEQETQYF. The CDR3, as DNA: TGTGCCAGCAGTTCCTGGTCGGACAGCTACGAACAAGAGACCCAGTACTTC.

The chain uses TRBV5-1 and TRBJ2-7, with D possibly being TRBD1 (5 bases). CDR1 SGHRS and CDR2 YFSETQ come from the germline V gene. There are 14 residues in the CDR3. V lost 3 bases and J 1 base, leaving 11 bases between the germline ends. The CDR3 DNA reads TGCGCCAGCAGCTACGGCAGGGTATCCTACGAGCAGTACTTC. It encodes CASSYGRVSYEQYF.

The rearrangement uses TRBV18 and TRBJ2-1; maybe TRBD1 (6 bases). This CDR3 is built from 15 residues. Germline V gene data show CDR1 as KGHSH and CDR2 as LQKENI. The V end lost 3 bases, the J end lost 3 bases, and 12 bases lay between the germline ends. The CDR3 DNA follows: TGTGCCAGCTCACCTGAGTGGGGACACTACAATGAGCAGTTCTTC. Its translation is CASSPEWGHYNEQFF. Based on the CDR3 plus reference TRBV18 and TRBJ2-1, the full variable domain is NAGVMQNPRHLVRRRGQEARLRCSPMKGHSHVYWYRQLPEEGLKFMVYLQKENIIDESGMPKERFSAEFPKEGPSILRIQQVVRGDSAAYFCASSPEWGHYNEQFFGPGTRLTVL.

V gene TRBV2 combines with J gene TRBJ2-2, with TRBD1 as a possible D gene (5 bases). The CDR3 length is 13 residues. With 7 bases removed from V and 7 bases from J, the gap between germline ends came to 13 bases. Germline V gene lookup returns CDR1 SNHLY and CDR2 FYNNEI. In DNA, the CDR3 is TGTGCCAGCAAGGAGACAGAAGGCGGGGAGCTGTTTTTT. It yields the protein CASKETEGGELFF.